A selection of T cell receptor beta chains follows, all from one sample in a study of cytomegalovirus exposure and HLA in healthy donors. Method: immunoSEQ multiplex PCR; TCRdb's copy keeps in-frame clones and lacks some. There are more than 85,000 clones in the sample; approximately 93% occur only once, and 1.1% lies in the top ten. Sequencing input: PBMCs. All receptors come from a woman in her twenties or thirties in good health and CMV-seropositive. Both conserved end residues are part of each CDR3. A D gene is named only where the DNA matches it firmly. Not all rows give a size; the values are once, few, many and, for expanded clones, a class.

J gene: TRBJ2-7; D gene: TRBD2; clone size: -; V gene: TRBV5-1; CDR3 DNA: TGCGCCAGCAGTAGGTCTAGCGGGTTCTACGAGCAGTACTTC; CDR3 protein: CASSRSSGFYEQYF
J gene: TRBJ2-7; D gene: -; clone size: -; V gene: TRBV7-2; CDR3 DNA: TGTGCCAGCAGCTCCTATTCCGAGCAGTACTTC; CDR3 protein: CASSSYSEQYF
J gene: TRBJ2-3; D gene: TRBD1; clone size: few; V gene: TRBV4-3; CDR3 DNA: TGCGCCAGCAGCCAAGACATGGGACAGGGCACAGATACGCAGTATTTT; CDR3 protein: CASSQDMGQGTDTQYF
J gene: TRBJ1-2; D gene: TRBD1; clone size: -; V gene: TRBV6-1; CDR3 DNA: TGTGCCAGCAGTGAAGTCTCCCCGGGCAGGGGGCTCTTC; CDR3 protein: CASSEVSPGRGLF
J gene: TRBJ2-5; D gene: TRBD1; clone size: once; V gene: TRBV9; CDR3 DNA: TGTGCCAGCAGCGTTCGCTCGACAGGGATGGAGACCCAGTACTTC; CDR3 protein: CASSVRSTGMETQYF
J gene: TRBJ2-7; D gene: -; clone size: -; V gene: TRBV6-5; CDR3 DNA: TGTGCCAGCAGTTACCCCCCTGATGGAGGGGAGCAGTACTTC; CDR3 protein: CASSYPPDGGEQYF
J gene: TRBJ2-7; D gene: -; clone size: -; V gene: TRBV6-6; CDR3 DNA: TGTGCCAGTAAAAGGAGGGCGGATTCCTACGAGCAGTACTTC; CDR3 protein: CASKRRADSYEQYF
J gene: TRBJ2-5; D gene: TRBD2; clone size: -; V gene: TRBV7-9; CDR3 DNA: TGTGCCAGCAGCTTAGTGGGACTAGCGGGAGGACAAGAGACCCAGTACTTC; CDR3 protein: CASSLVGLAGGQETQYF
J gene: TRBJ2-7; D gene: TRBD1; clone size: -; V gene: TRBV4-3; CDR3 DNA: TGCGCCAGCAGCCAAGACGACAGGGGGTACGAGCAGTACTTC; CDR3 protein: CASSQDDRGYEQYF
J gene: TRBJ2-5; D gene: TRBD1; clone size: once; V gene: TRBV7-2; CDR3 DNA: TGTGCCAGCAGCTTACCGACAGGGCCCACGGAGACCCAGTACTTC; CDR3 protein: CASSLPTGPTETQYF
J gene: TRBJ2-5; D gene: -; clone size: -; V gene: TRBV7-9; CDR3 DNA: TGTGCCAGCAGCTTAGTTCAGTACCAAGAGACCCAGTACTTC; CDR3 protein: CASSLVQYQETQYF
J gene: TRBJ2-7; D gene: TRBD2; clone size: -; V gene: TRBV15; CDR3 DNA: TGTGCCACCAGCAGAGAGTCTAGCGGAACGTACGAGCAGTACTTC; CDR3 protein: CATSRESSGTYEQYF
J gene: TRBJ2-2; D gene: -; clone size: -; V gene: TRBV5-1; CDR3 DNA: TGCGCCAGCAGCTTGGGCGGGCCCGGGGAGCTGTTTTTT; CDR3 protein: CASSLGGPGELFF
J gene: TRBJ2-5; D gene: TRBD1; clone size: -; V gene: TRBV7-2; CDR3 DNA: TGTGCCAGCAGCTTAGACTACAGGGGCCTAGGGGAGACCCAGTACTTC; CDR3 protein: CASSLDYRGLGETQYF
J gene: TRBJ2-1; D gene: TRBD2; clone size: once; V gene: TRBV9; CDR3 DNA: TGTGCCAGCAGCGTAGGAGAAGGACTAGCCCTAGGTGAGCAGTTCTTC; CDR3 protein: CASSVGEGLALGEQFF
J gene: TRBJ2-1; D gene: -; clone size: -; V gene: TRBV4-2; CDR3 DNA: TGTGCCAGCAGCCAAGGTGCGGCGATCGCTAGCGTGGATGAGCAGTTCTTC; CDR3 protein: CASSQGAAIASVDEQFF
J gene: TRBJ2-5; D gene: -; clone size: -; V gene: TRBV29-1; CDR3 DNA: TGCAGCGTTGATTGGTTGACGGGGGAGACCCAGTACTTC; CDR3 protein: CSVDWLTGETQYF
J gene: TRBJ2-1; D gene: TRBD2; clone size: -; V gene: TRBV29-1; CDR3 DNA: TGCAGCGCCGGACTAGGCCCCTGGAATGAGCAGTTCTTC; CDR3 protein: CSAGLGPWNEQFF
J gene: TRBJ1-1; D gene: -; clone size: -; V gene: TRBV19; CDR3 DNA: TGTGCCAGTATGTCTCACACTGAAGCTTTCTTT; CDR3 protein: CASMSHTEAFF
J gene: TRBJ1-4; D gene: TRBD1; clone size: -; V gene: TRBV5-1; CDR3 DNA: TGCGTCAGCAAGGGACAGCTCTCAACTAATGAAAAACTGTTTTTT; CDR3 protein: CVSKGQLSTNEKLFF
J gene: TRBJ2-1; D gene: TRBD2; clone size: -; V gene: TRBV7-7; CDR3 DNA: TGTGCCAGCAGCTTAGGGACTAGCGGGACCAATGAGCAGTTCTTC; CDR3 protein: CASSLGTSGTNEQFF
J gene: TRBJ2-5; D gene: -; clone size: -; V gene: TRBV9; CDR3 DNA: TGTGCCAGCAGCGTAGTTGGGGGGCAAGAGACCCAGTACTTC; CDR3 protein: CASSVVGGQETQYF
J gene: TRBJ2-7; D gene: -; clone size: -; V gene: TRBV20-1; CDR3 DNA: TGCAGTGCTAGCGGGAGTAAAGAGCAGTACTTC; CDR3 protein: CSASGSKEQYF
J gene: TRBJ2-5; D gene: -; clone size: -; V gene: TRBV7-9; CDR3 DNA: TGTGCCAGCAGCCCATCCTCTACGCGGCTGACAGTAAGCGAGACCCAGTACTTC; CDR3 protein: CASSPSSTRLTVSETQYF
J gene: TRBJ2-3; D gene: TRBD2; clone size: -; V gene: TRBV4-3; CDR3 DNA: TGCGCCAGCAGCCAAGAAGGCGCGGGAGGGATCACTAGCACAGATACGCAGTATTTT; CDR3 protein: CASSQEGAGGITSTDTQYF
J gene: TRBJ2-1; D gene: -; clone size: -; V gene: TRBV7-7; CDR3 DNA: TGTGCCAGCAGCACGGGCCCGGGAGTGGGGGGCAATGAGCAGTTCTTC; CDR3 protein: CASSTGPGVGGNEQFF
J gene: TRBJ1-5; D gene: -; clone size: -; V gene: TRBV5-5; CDR3 DNA: TGTGCCAGCAGCTGGCGGGGCGATCTGAGTCAGCCCCAGCATTTT; CDR3 protein: CASSWRGDLSQPQHF
J gene: TRBJ1-1; D gene: -; clone size: -; V gene: TRBV4-3; CDR3 DNA: TGCGCCAGCAGCCAAGCCACTCATGAAGCTTTCTTT; CDR3 protein: CASSQATHEAFF
J gene: TRBJ2-1; D gene: TRBD1; clone size: -; V gene: TRBV10-3; CDR3 DNA: TGTGCCATCAGCGCCGGGACAGGGTTCGATGAGCAGTTCTTC; CDR3 protein: CAISAGTGFDEQFF
J gene: TRBJ1-5; D gene: -; clone size: once; V gene: TRBV19; CDR3 DNA: TGTGCCCAAAGGATAGGGGCTCGGGGCAATCAGCCCCAGCATTTT; CDR3 protein: CAQRIGARGNQPQHF
J gene: TRBJ2-7; D gene: TRBD1; clone size: -; V gene: TRBV10-1; CDR3 DNA: TGCGCCAGCAGTGCCGGGACAGGGCTAGTCGAGCAGTACTTC; CDR3 protein: CASSAGTGLVEQYF
J gene: TRBJ2-2; D gene: TRBD2; clone size: once; V gene: TRBV13; CDR3 DNA: TGTGCCAGCAGCTTATTGCGGGAGGGCGGGGAGCTGTTTTTT; CDR3 protein: CASSLLREGGELFF
J gene: TRBJ2-5; D gene: -; clone size: -; V gene: TRBV9; CDR3 DNA: TGTGCCAGCAGCCCATCACCTGGGGCCGGGGAGACCCAGTACTTC; CDR3 protein: CASSPSPGAGETQYF
J gene: TRBJ1-5; D gene: -; clone size: -; V gene: TRBV6-6; CDR3 DNA: TGTGCCAGCAGAAGACACAGGGATAGCAATCAGCCCCAGCATTTT; CDR3 protein: CASRRHRDSNQPQHF
J gene: TRBJ1-1; D gene: -; clone size: -; V gene: TRBV27; CDR3 DNA: TGTGCCAGCAGTTCCCGACAGGTTGGTGAAGCTTTCTTT; CDR3 protein: CASSSRQVGEAFF
J gene: TRBJ2-1; D gene: TRBD1; clone size: -; V gene: TRBV28; CDR3 DNA: TGTGCCAGCACCCACAGGGGCATAGGGCCGATAGTTGAGCAGTTCTTC; CDR3 protein: CASTHRGIGPIVEQFF
J gene: TRBJ2-5; D gene: TRBD2; clone size: -; V gene: TRBV28; CDR3 DNA: TGTGCCAGCAGGGGGACTAGCGGCTATTTGGAAGAGACCCAGTACTTC; CDR3 protein: CASRGTSGYLEETQYF
J gene: TRBJ1-4; D gene: -; clone size: -; V gene: TRBV11-2; CDR3 DNA: TGTGCCAGCAGCTCCTTCCCCAGGGGTTCAACTAATGAAAAACTGTTTTTT; CDR3 protein: CASSSFPRGSTNEKLFF
J gene: TRBJ1-5; D gene: -; clone size: once; V gene: TRBV4-2; CDR3 DNA: TGTGCCAGCAGCCAAGAAGAGACGGGTAATCAGCCCCAGCATTTT; CDR3 protein: CASSQEETGNQPQHF
J gene: TRBJ2-1; D gene: TRBD1; clone size: -; V gene: TRBV6-1; CDR3 DNA: TGTGCCAGCAGCGATAAGTCTTCCGGGACAGAGTTCTTC; CDR3 protein: CASSDKSSGTEFF
J gene: TRBJ2-1; D gene: -; clone size: -; V gene: TRBV9; CDR3 DNA: TGTGCCAGCAGCGTAGGGGGGCAGCGGACCAACAATGAGCAGTTCTTC; CDR3 protein: CASSVGGQRTNNEQFF
J gene: TRBJ2-1; D gene: -; clone size: many; V gene: TRBV5-6; CDR3 DNA: TGTGCCAGCAGTAGGGCAGGGTGGAATGAGCAGTTCTTC; CDR3 protein: CASSRAGWNEQFF
J gene: TRBJ1-5; D gene: -; clone size: -; V gene: TRBV6-5; CDR3 DNA: TGTGCCAGCAGTACACAGGGTGGGCAGCCCCAGCATTTT; CDR3 protein: CASSTQGGQPQHF
J gene: TRBJ2-7; D gene: TRBD2; clone size: -; V gene: TRBV29-1; CDR3 DNA: TGCAGCGGTTCAGTTCCTAGCGGAACTTACTACGAGCAGTACTTC; CDR3 protein: CSGSVPSGTYYEQYF
J gene: TRBJ2-3; D gene: -; clone size: -; V gene: TRBV10-2; CDR3 DNA: TGCGCCAGCAGCCCCGGGTTTAGGATGGATACGCAGTATTTT; CDR3 protein: CASSPGFRMDTQYF
J gene: TRBJ2-5; D gene: -; clone size: -; V gene: TRBV19; CDR3 DNA: TGTGCCAGTAGTATAGGGCGGACAGCGTTCCAAGAGACCCAGTACTTC; CDR3 protein: CASSIGRTAFQETQYF
J gene: TRBJ1-5; D gene: TRBD1; clone size: once; V gene: TRBV7-2; CDR3 DNA: TGTGCCAGCAGCTCCCTGGGACAGAGAAATCAGCCCCAGCATTTT; CDR3 protein: CASSSLGQRNQPQHF
J gene: TRBJ1-5; D gene: -; clone size: -; V gene: TRBV19; CDR3 DNA: TGTGCCAGTGATTTGGGGGAGGGTCAGCCCCAGCATTTT; CDR3 protein: CASDLGEGQPQHF